This T cell receptor (beta chain) was obtained from a study of T cell changes during pregnancy in multiple sclerosis (dated by TCRdb to the late 2010s). Background on the whole study: The study examined how the T cell repertoire changed over the course of pregnancy in women with multiple sclerosis.

Notes on this clone: The antigen this receptor binds is unknown. Base qualities are not provided; no much larger clone lies one nucleotide away.

Including the terminal cysteine and phenylalanine, the CDR3 comprises 12 residues. This entry keeps only the CDR3 DNA: 36 bases, framed from base 1. Sequences SEHNR (CDR1) and FQNEAQ (CDR2) are obtained from the germline V gene (reference sequence). The V and J ends are trimmed by 3 bases and 0 bases, leaving 3 bases between them. The library was made by the immunoSEQ multiplex PCR assay. TCRdb's version of the immuneACCESS table is confined to in-frame rearrangements and falls short of the full clone set. An unresolved V gene accounts for under half of the shortfall where checked; the remainder is of unknown origin. This sample gives tens of thousands of clones in total; approximately 90% of them show up just once. The ten biggest clones cover around 3.2% of the sample.

Sequences were derived from CD4+ T cells from peripheral blood mononuclear cells, sampled in the first trimester of pregnancy. The sequence joins TRBV7-9 to TRBJ2-7; the D gene cannot be named for sure. This receptor was obtained from a female donor in good health, enrolled as a control in a pregnancy study. The CDR3 region reads CASSFSSYEQYF. The nucleotide sequence is TGTGCCAGCAGCTTCAGCTCCTACGAGCAGTACTTC.